Reported below is one T cell receptor (beta chain). These data come from a study of blood T cell repertoires in COVID-19. Overall study: Spain, Italy and the United States supplied samples that represented acute and convalescent COVID-19. PBMCs, B-cell-depleted T cells, or T cells were the source of the cDNA or gDNA that made up the material.

Original analysis: Estimates of nucleated cell counts were drawn from the amplification of reference gene primers. Generated by immunoSEQ multiplex PCR, the TCRdb table keeps only in-frame clones and is missing some. V and J calls plus clone size are reproduced from that table; the DNA served to infer D and trimming. The table lists 40,000 to 45,000 clones, 75% to 85% of them singletons. The V segment lost 1 base and the J segment 4 bases; nucleotides outside the gene matches: 7. There are 16 residues in the CDR3. CDR1 is MNHEY and CDR2 is SVGAGI in the germline V gene. The sample was peripheral blood. The V and J genes are TRBV6-5 and TRBJ2-1; 7 positions agree with TRBD2. The TCR originated in a man aged 80 or over with acute or convalescent COVID-19. In DNA form, the CDR3 reads TGTGCCAGCAGTTACTTTGGCGGGAGTGGGTACAATGAGCAGTTCTTC. This sequence encodes CASSYFGGSGYNEQFF.